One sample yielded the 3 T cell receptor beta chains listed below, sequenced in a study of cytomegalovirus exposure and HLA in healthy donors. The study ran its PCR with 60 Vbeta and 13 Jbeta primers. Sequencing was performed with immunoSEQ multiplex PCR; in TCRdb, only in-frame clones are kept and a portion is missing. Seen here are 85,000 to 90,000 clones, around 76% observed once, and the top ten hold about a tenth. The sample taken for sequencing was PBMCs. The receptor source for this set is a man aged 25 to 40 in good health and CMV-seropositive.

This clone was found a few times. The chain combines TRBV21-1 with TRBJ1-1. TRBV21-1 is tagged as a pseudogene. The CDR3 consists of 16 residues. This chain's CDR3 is CASSKRRTHRDTEAFF. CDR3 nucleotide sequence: TGTGCCAGCAGCAAACGGAGGACTCATCGGGACACTGAAGCTTTCTTT.

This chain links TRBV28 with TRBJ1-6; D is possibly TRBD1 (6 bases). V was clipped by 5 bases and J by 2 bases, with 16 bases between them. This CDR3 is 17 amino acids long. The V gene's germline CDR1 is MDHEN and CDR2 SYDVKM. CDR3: CASSPMDSKAYNSPLHF. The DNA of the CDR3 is TGTGCCAGCAGTCCAATGGACAGTAAGGCCTATAATTCACCCCTCCACTTT.

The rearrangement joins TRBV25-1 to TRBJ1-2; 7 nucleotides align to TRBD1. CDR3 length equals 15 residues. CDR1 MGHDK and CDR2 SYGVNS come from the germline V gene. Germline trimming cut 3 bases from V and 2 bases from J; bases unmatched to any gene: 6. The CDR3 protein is CASSDSHRGNYGYTF. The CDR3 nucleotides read TGTGCCAGCAGTGATAGCCACAGGGGCAACTATGGCTACACCTTC.